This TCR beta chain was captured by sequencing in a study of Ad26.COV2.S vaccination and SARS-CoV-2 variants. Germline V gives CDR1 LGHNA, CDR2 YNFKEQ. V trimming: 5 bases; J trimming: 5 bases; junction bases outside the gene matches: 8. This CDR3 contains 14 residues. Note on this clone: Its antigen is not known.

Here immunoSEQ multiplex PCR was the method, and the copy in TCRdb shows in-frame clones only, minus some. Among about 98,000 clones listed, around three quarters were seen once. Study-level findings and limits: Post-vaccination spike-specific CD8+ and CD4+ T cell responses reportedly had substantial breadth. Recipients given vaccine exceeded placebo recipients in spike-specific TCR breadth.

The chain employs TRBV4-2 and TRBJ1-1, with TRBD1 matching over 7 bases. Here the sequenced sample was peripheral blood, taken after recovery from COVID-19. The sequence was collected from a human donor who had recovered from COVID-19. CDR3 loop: CASSLRGLGTEAFF. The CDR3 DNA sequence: TGTGCCAGCAGCTTAAGGGGGCTGGGGACTGAAGCTTTCTTT.